The clone carrying this T cell receptor beta chain was counted only a few times. Its matching antigen is unknown. At one boundary the junction diverges from the germline segment, which might be a read error. The germline V gene encodes CDR1 SGHTA and CDR2 FQGNSA. The CDR3 is made up of 15 amino acids. The source of the sample is a study of T cells in Graves' hyperthyroidism and ophthalmopathy. Background on the study: Specimen type is peripheral blood, collected at initial diagnosis prior to any treatment.

Patients aged 18 to 65 had newly diagnosed hyperthyroidism lasting under 2 months. Study outcomes and limitations: Ophthalmopathy was predicted by the model a median of roughly 6.6 months ahead of onset. Most thyroid-expanded clonotypes above 0.001 were also found in blood.

TCR beta CDR3 regions were amplified from RNA. The HTBI primer set served for first-round RT-PCR of the TCR CDR3. TCRdb itself ran the multiplex PCR reads through MiXCR, one entry per CDR3 protein. This table has around 760,000 distinct CDR3 sequences, roughly a third appearing once. Sequenced sample: blood. The sequence was obtained from a middle-aged woman with Graves' hyperthyroidism. The rearrangement links TRBV7-2 to TRBJ2-7; the match to TRBD1 covers 8 bases. CDR3 coding DNA: TGCGCCAGCAGCCAAGGGGACAGGTGGGACTACGAGCAGTACTTC. It specifies CASSQGDRWDYEQYF.